This is a list of T cell receptor beta chains from one sample in a study of shared clonotypes between healthy human individuals. Some clones are missing from TCRdb's copy, which holds only in-frame ones; the method was immunoSEQ multiplex PCR. Counted here are 2 million to 2.5 million clones, approximately 95% occurring once; the ten biggest clones make up roughly 0.13%. Sequencing was done on a sample of naive CD4+ T cells sorted from blood. Source of these receptors: a young man in good health. The CDR3 runs from the conserved cysteine through the conserved F or W. The D gene is left open where the match is weak. Not every row has a clone size; where given, it reads once, few, many or a size class.

V: TRBV29-1; D: NA; size: NA; J: TRBJ2-5; CDR3: CSVAKQPVETQYF; DNA: TGCAGCGTTGCGAAACAACCGGTAGAGACCCAGTACTTC
V: TRBV4-3; D: NA; size: once; J: TRBJ1-4; CDR3: CASSQESGRANEKLFF; DNA: TGCGCCAGCAGCCAAGAGTCGGGGCGGGCTAATGAAAAACTGTTTTTT
V: TRBV6-5; D: TRBD1; size: NA; J: TRBJ1-1; CDR3: CASSFEDRGPHLRAFF; DNA: TGTGCCAGCAGTTTCGAGGACAGGGGGCCCCACCTAAGAGCTTTCTTT
V: TRBV18; D: TRBD1; size: once; J: TRBJ1-1; CDR3: CASSSGQGAYSGAFF; DNA: TGTGCCAGCTCTTCCGGACAGGGGGCCTATTCGGGAGCTTTCTTT
V: TRBV9; D: NA; size: NA; J: TRBJ1-5; CDR3: CASSVAVDQPQHF; DNA: TGTGCCAGCAGCGTAGCTGTTGATCAGCCCCAGCATTTT
V: TRBV5-1; D: NA; size: NA; J: TRBJ2-1; CDR3: CASSRTGFGDFWNEQFF; DNA: TGCGCCAGCAGCCGTACAGGGTTCGGGGATTTTTGGAATGAGCAGTTCTTC
V: TRBV6-6; D: NA; size: NA; J: TRBJ1-1; CDR3: CASSRTGNTEAFF; DNA: TGTGCCAGCAGCCGTACAGGGAACACTGAAGCTTTCTTT
V: TRBV7-2; D: NA; size: NA; J: TRBJ2-5; CDR3: CASSRSTTQETQYF; DNA: TGTGCCAGCAGCCGCTCGACTACTCAAGAGACCCAGTACTTC
V: TRBV5-4; D: NA; size: NA; J: TRBJ2-1; CDR3: CASSLAEGRTYNEQFF; DNA: TGTGCCAGCAGCTTGGCCGAGGGGAGAACCTACAATGAGCAGTTCTTC
V: TRBV5-1; D: NA; size: NA; J: TRBJ1-2; CDR3: CASSLDSAYGYTF; DNA: TGCGCCAGCAGCCTGGACTCAGCCTATGGCTACACCTTC
V: TRBV6-5; D: NA; size: NA; J: TRBJ1-2; CDR3: CASSYAGDGYTF; DNA: TGTGCCAGCAGTTACGCAGGGGATGGCTACACCTTC